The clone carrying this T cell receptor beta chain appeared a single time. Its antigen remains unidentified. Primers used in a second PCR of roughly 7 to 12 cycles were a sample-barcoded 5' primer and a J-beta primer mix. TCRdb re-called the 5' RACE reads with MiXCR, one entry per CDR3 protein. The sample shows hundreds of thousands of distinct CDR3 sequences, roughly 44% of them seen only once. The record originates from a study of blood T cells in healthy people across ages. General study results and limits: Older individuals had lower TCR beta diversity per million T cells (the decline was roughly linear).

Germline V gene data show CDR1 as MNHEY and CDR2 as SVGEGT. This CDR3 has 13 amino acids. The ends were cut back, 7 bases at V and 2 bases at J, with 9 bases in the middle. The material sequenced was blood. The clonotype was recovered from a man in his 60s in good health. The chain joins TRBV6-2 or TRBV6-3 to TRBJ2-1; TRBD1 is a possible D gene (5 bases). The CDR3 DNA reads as TGTGCCAGCAAAGGACAAACCTACAATGAGCAGTTCTTC. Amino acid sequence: CASKGQTYNEQFF.